This passage covers 14 T cell receptor beta chains from one sample sequenced in a study of blood T cell repertoires in COVID-19 (dated by TCRdb to the early 2020s). Libraries were constructed by the immunoSEQ multiplex PCR assay. The table comes from immuneACCESS by way of TCRdb, which keeps in-frame sequences with V and J called. Part of the clones is missing from these tables; in studies checked, under half for an unresolved V gene and the rest for unknown reasons. Within this sample are approximately 47,000 clones, with about 80% of them counted one time only. The top ten constitute 8.8% of the sample. Sequencing was done on a sample of peripheral blood. The receptors were gathered from a man in his 60s with acute or convalescent COVID-19.

This chain uses TRBV18 with TRBJ1-4; D unclear. Germline CDR1 KGHSH, CDR2 LQKENI. The CDR3 loop spans 16 amino acids. The V and J ends lost 0 bases and 0 bases respectively, with 8 bases between them. CDR3 nucleotides: TGTGCCAGCTCACCACCGTCCGGGACAACTAATGAAAAACTGTTTTTT. This codes for CASSPPSGTTNEKLFF.

J is TRBJ2-7 and V is TRBV5-8; D not resolved. The V end was cut by 3 bases, the J end by 2 bases, with 9 bases between. CDR1 is SGHTS, CDR2 YDEGEE, per germline. CDR3 length: 13 amino acids. CDR3 protein: CASSSTATYEQYF. As DNA, the CDR3 is TGTGCCAGCAGCTCTACAGCCACCTACGAGCAGTACTTC.

This clone was observed once. The chain joins TRBV13 to TRBJ1-4, with 8 positions matching TRBD1. There are 16 residues in the CDR3. Germline CDR1 PRHDT, CDR2 FYEKMQ (reference sequence). The V and J ends lost 5 bases and 8 bases, in that order; junction bases with no gene match: 13. CDR3 bases: TGTGCCAGCAGCCGTAAGAAGACAGGGGTTGGGGAAAAACTGTTTTTT. It is translated as CASSRKKTGVGEKLFF.

This chain joins TRBV11-3 and TRBJ2-2; a weak D match, TRBD1 (5 bases). The ends were cut back, 5 bases at V and 0 bases at J, with 16 bases in the middle. CDR3 size: 17 residues. Germline loops: CDR1 SGHNT, CDR2 YENEEA. For the CDR3, the DNA is TGTGCCAGCAGCGACGGATACAGGAGCGCGAACACCGGGGAGCTGTTTTTT. Translated, it gives CASSDGYRSANTGELFF.

This chain connects TRBV7-9 to TRBJ1-4, with D possibly matching TRBD1 (6 bases). The CDR3 extends over 15 amino acids. CDR1 is SEHNR and CDR2 is FQNEAQ in the germline V gene (reference sequence). Deletions cut 4 bases from V and 8 bases from J, with 17 bases between. The CDR3 DNA reads as TGTGCCAGCAGCTGGGGGACAATCGGAAAGGAAAAACTGTTTTTT. This translates into CASSWGTIGKEKLFF.

The V gene is TRBV7-3, the J gene TRBJ2-2; D might be TRBD1 (6 bases). Trimming removed 6 bases at V and 7 bases at J, with 12 bases between. The CDR3 is made up of 13 amino acids. Germline CDR1 and CDR2: SGHTA and FQGTGA. The CDR3, as DNA: TGTGCCAGCAGGGGGGACAACTTCGGGGAGCTGTTTTTT. This codes for CASRGDNFGELFF. Looking up the rest from reference TRBV7-3 and TRBJ2-2 gives the full variable domain: GAGVSQTPSNKVTEKGKYVELRCDPISGHTALYWYRQSLGQGPEFLIYFQGTGAADDSGLPNDRFFAVRPEGSVSTLKIQRTERGDSAVYLCASRGDNFGELFFGEGSRLTVL.

The chain combines TRBV3-1 (or the pseudogene TRBV3-2) with TRBJ1-1; TRBD1 is a possible D gene (6 bases). CDR3 length: 15 amino acids. V was trimmed by 2 bases and J by 5 bases, leaving 15 bases between them. Germline V gene sequence: CDR1 LGHDT, CDR2 YNNKEL (reference sequence). The CDR3 loop is CASSQRGGRRTEAFF. The CDR3 nucleotides are TGTGCCAGCAGCCAAAGGGGGGGGAGGAGGACTGAAGCTTTCTTT.

The CDR3 loop reads CSARESNEQFF. CDR3 nucleotide sequence: TGCAGTGCTAGAGAGAGTAATGAGCAGTTCTTC. The chain recombines TRBV20-1 with TRBJ2-1; D is unresolved. V was cut by 0 bases and J by 7 bases, with 4 bases left in between. The CDR3 length is 11 residues. CDR1 is DFQATT, CDR2 SNEGSKA, per germline (reference sequence).

This chain links TRBV18 with TRBJ1-1; no clear D gene. Germline V gene sequence: CDR1 KGHSH, CDR2 LQKENI. CDR3 length: 14 residues. Trimming stripped 0 bases from V and 3 bases from J, with 8 bases between. CDR3 in DNA: TGTGCCAGCTCACCACCGATCGACTACACTGAAGCTTTCTTT. Its protein is CASSPPIDYTEAFF. Based on the CDR3 plus reference TRBV18 and TRBJ1-1, the full variable domain is NAGVMQNPRHLVRRRGQEARLRCSPMKGHSHVYWYRQLPEEGLKFMVYLQKENIIDESGMPKERFSAEFPKEGPSILRIQQVVRGDSAAYFCASSPPIDYTEAFFGQGTRLTVV.

The rearrangement joins TRBV14 to TRBJ1-2; 9 bases are a match to TRBD1. The CDR3 loop spans 13 amino acids. The germline CDR1 and CDR2 sequences are SGHDN and FVKESK. The junction had 3 bases not matched to a gene; V was cut back by 5 bases and J by 5 bases. The CDR3 spells CASSVTGGYGYTF. DNA for the CDR3: TGTGCCAGCAGCGTGACAGGGGGGTATGGCTACACCTTC.

The V call is TRBV10-3, the J call TRBJ1-6; maybe TRBD1 (5 bases). This CDR3 comprises 15 residues. The V end was cut by 6 bases, the J end by 7 bases, with 16 bases between. The germline CDR1 and CDR2 sequences are ENHRY and SYGVKD. The CDR3 DNA reads as TGTGCCATCAGGGATCCAGACAGTCTGAATTCACCCCTCCACTTT. It translates to CAIRDPDSLNSPLHF.

This chain connects TRBV5-1 to TRBJ1-3, with D tentatively TRBD1 (5 bases). CDR3 length: 15 residues. Trimming pared 1 base from V and 4 bases from J, leaving 12 bases between. Germline lookup yields CDR1 SGHRS and CDR2 YFSETQ. CDR3 nucleotide sequence: TGCGCCAGCAGCTTGCTTAGCGGGGCGGGAAACACCATATATTTT. This gives the protein CASSLLSGAGNTIYF.

This clone was detected only a few times. This rearrangement joins TRBV4-1 to TRBJ1-6, with 9 bases fitting TRBD1. This CDR3 is built from 17 residues. CDR1 is MGHRA and CDR2 is YSYEKL in the germline V gene. Trimming at V came to 0 bases and at J to 10 bases, leaving 10 bases not matched to a gene. The CDR3 spells CASSQETAGTGRSPLHF. CDR3 coding DNA: TGCGCCAGCAGCCAAGAAACCGCCGGGACAGGGAGGTCACCCCTCCACTTT.

This clone occurred a few times. The rearrangement links TRBV5-4 to TRBJ2-7; the match to TRBD1 covers 10 bases. The V gene end was trimmed by 6 bases and the J gene end by 1 base; junction bases not matched to a gene: 10. The CDR3 spans 16 residues. Germline V gene lookup returns CDR1 SGHNT and CDR2 YYREEE (reference sequence). The CDR3 is CASKRSGTGASYEQYF. As DNA, the CDR3 is TGTGCCAGCAAACGATCCGGGACAGGGGCATCCTACGAGCAGTACTTC.